Below are 9 T cell receptor beta chains sequenced from a single sample in a study of T cells after posttransplantation cyclophosphamide. Data came from immunoSEQ multiplex PCR; TCRdb stores just in-frame clones and leaves some out. The profile covers approximately 7,100 clones, none occurring a single time. A marrow graft followed busulfan-fludarabine conditioning, with cyclophosphamide on days +3 and +4. Here the sequenced sample was PBMCs, taken roughly three months after allogeneic stem cell transplant with posttransplant cyclophosphamide. Receptors were obtained from a female patient aged 60 or older who received an allogeneic stem cell transplant from an unrelated donor, was CMV-positive, and had acute GVHD only. The graft donor may have contributed some T cells.

This clone was seen ten or more times. The V and J genes are TRBV9 and TRBJ1-3, with TRBD1 matching 7 bases. The CDR3 has 14 residues. Germline CDR1 SGDLS, CDR2 YYNGEE. V was pared by 4 bases and J by 3 bases, with 4 bases of the junction left unmatched. CDR3 residues: CASSTRTGGNTIYF. DNA for the CDR3: TGTGCCAGCAGCACTCGGACAGGTGGAAACACCATATATTTT. The full variable domain, its missing parts supplied by reference TRBV9 and TRBJ1-3, is DSGVTQTPKHLITATGQRVTLRCSPRSGDLSVYWYQQSLDQGLQFLIQYYNGEERAKGNILERFSAQQFPDLHSELNLSSLELGDSALYFCASSTRTGGNTIYFGEGSWLTVV.

This clone was recorded at least ten times. CDR3 sequence: CASSLGPGRTQYF. CDR3 DNA: TGTGCCAGCAGTTTGGGGCCGGGCAGGACCCAGTACTTC. This chain connects TRBV12-3 or TRBV12-4 to TRBJ2-5; TRBD1 might be the D (5 bases). The CDR3 is 13 residues long. Trimming removed 3 bases at V and 7 bases at J, with 12 bases between.

This chain links TRBV25-1 with TRBJ2-1, with 9 bases identical to TRBD2. CDR3 length: 15 amino acids. Germline V gives CDR1 MGHDK, CDR2 SYGVNS. The ends lost 4 bases at V and 1 base at J; junction bases unmatched: 2. CDR3 loop: CASSALAGSYNEQFF. As DNA, the CDR3 is TGTGCCAGCAGTGCCCTAGCGGGATCCTACAATGAGCAGTTCTTC.

The V and J genes are TRBV18 and TRBJ2-7; 13 nucleotides align to TRBD2. Germline-derived CDR1 and CDR2 are KGHSH and LQKENI. The V segment lost 1 base and the J segment 7 bases; nucleotides outside the gene matches: 13. CDR3 length: 18 residues. The CDR3 sequence is CASSPRTSGGSRPLEQYF. DNA of the CDR3: TGTGCCAGCTCACCACGGACTAGCGGGGGATCTCGTCCGCTTGAGCAGTACTTC.

The CDR3 loop reads CAWSSGQGSYEQYF. The CDR3 nucleotides read TGTGCCTGGAGTTCGGGACAGGGATCCTACGAGCAGTACTTC. V usage is TRBV30 and J usage is TRBJ2-7; 9 bases fit TRBD1. The CDR3 is 14 amino acids. V lost 2 bases, J lost 1 base, and 3 bases stayed unmatched. Germline V gene sequence: CDR1 GTSNPN, CDR2 SVGIG (reference sequence).

At least ten counts were recorded for this clone. CDR3 protein: CASSPSPGQGAYEQYF. Here the CDR3 DNA reads TGTGCCAGCAGTCCTTCCCCGGGACAGGGGGCCTACGAGCAGTACTTC. The rearrangement joins TRBV28 to TRBJ2-7; TRBD1 matches 11 bases. This CDR3 has 16 residues. The germline V gene has CDR1 MDHEN and CDR2 SYDVKM. Germline trimming cut 5 bases from V and 2 bases from J; bases unmatched to any gene: 8.

This clone is deemed medium-sized. This chain uses TRBV7-9 with TRBJ1-1; D call uncertain. Germline CDR1 reads SEHNR; CDR2 reads FQNEAQ (reference sequence). Trimming left V 3 bases short and J 0 bases short, with 8 bases between. The CDR3 is 14 residues long. This CDR3 is CASSLLNMNTEAFF. The CDR3 nucleotides are TGTGCCAGCAGCTTGCTCAACATGAACACTGAAGCTTTCTTT.

The sample holds many counts of this clone. The chain recombines TRBV11-3 with TRBJ2-1, with 13 bases fitting TRBD2. CDR3 length: 16 amino acids. V shed 4 bases and J 2 bases; nucleotides not matched to a gene: 2. The germline V gene has CDR1 SGHNT and CDR2 YENEEA. The CDR3 sequence: CASSSGLAGAYNEQFF. In nucleotides, the CDR3 is TGTGCCAGCAGCTCCGGACTAGCGGGAGCCTACAATGAGCAGTTCTTC.

In its sample, this clone is medium-sized. The chain employs TRBV19 and TRBJ1-3; 7 bases match TRBD1. The CDR3 consists of 15 residues. CDR1 and CDR2 (germline): LNHDA, SQIVND (reference sequence). V trimming: 5 bases; J trimming: 0 bases; junction bases outside the gene matches: 4. CDR3 loop: CASSATGVSGNTIYF. CDR3 nucleotide sequence: TGTGCCAGTAGTGCCACAGGGGTCTCTGGAAACACCATATATTTT.